The rows below give T cell receptor beta chains drawn from one sample of a study of CD8+CD57+ T cells in acquired aplastic anemia. MiXCR, applied by TCRdb to the reads, yields one record per CDR3 protein. The data show about 110,000 distinct CDR3 sequences, around half seen once. The specimen sequenced was sorted CD4+, CD8+, or CD8+CD57+ T cells (not recorded which) from PBMCs. These receptors were collected from a human donor in good health, serving as a control. CDR3s include the opening cysteine and the closing phenylalanine or tryptophan. Only some rows state a clone size, as once, few, many or a class for expanded clones.

CDR3 protein,clone size,V gene
CASSLGDNQPQHF,.,TRBV7-4
CASSFGDRGVSTEAFF,.,TRBV6-5
CATSGRGVGSDTQYF,many,TRBV24-1
CASSVGQGPYGYTF,.,TRBV6-4
CASRGSYEQYF,many,TRBV12-3/TRBV12-4
CASSSDVYEQYF,.,TRBV5-1
CASSIGQPPGKLFF,.,TRBV19
CASIGGWSGYTF,medium-sized,TRBV2
CATSDFWGYNEQFF,.,TRBV24-1
CASSLSATGESYEQYF,.,TRBV11-1
CASSFGSSYNEQFF,many,TRBV5-1
CASSLSGQGDEQYF,.,TRBV7-9
CARGSEGSNEQYF,few,TRBV2
CASSLGSQGVHNPPLHF,.,TRBV5-1
CAISEVADTQYF,few,TRBV10-3
CASSRDNPGDTQYF,few,TRBV7-6
CASGTWTVNQPQHF,many,TRBV6-1
CASSLDPNSPLHF,.,TRBV7-2
CAWTQGNNEQFF,many,TRBV30
CASSRNLFPPLHF,.,TRBV7-3
CATSDIGQALDTQYF,.,TRBV24-1
CATSSGTHNGAEQYF,.,TRBV15
CASSYSQYF,.,TRBV6-4
CAGQRNRGPNSPLHF,.,TRBV7-3
CASTSGGSHNTGELFF,.,TRBV25-1
CSAPFAGGDTEAFF,many,TRBV20-1
CASSCPGQGHRSEQYF,.,TRBV6-5
CATSDSISYEQYF,.,TRBV19
CASVSGVLEQFF,.,TRBV2
CASNPPGQGVHF,.,TRBV2
CASSQTETYEQYF,.,TRBV19
CASSGGSGGNYEQYF,.,TRBV25-1
CASWTAYSNQPQHF,many,TRBV19
CASTLDRGEAFF,.,TRBV19
CATSREDAGLGGALF,once,TRBV15
CSARSLAGNEQFF,medium-sized,TRBV20-1
CASGPPGGQPQHF,.,TRBV12-5
CASSLGLANTEAFF,.,TRBV7-6
CASSIAGSRERGNQPQHF,.,TRBV19
CASSQGTAPPQETQYF,many,TRBV7-2
CASDSQETQYF,many,TRBV12-3/TRBV12-4
CSVDTSGFGGTDTQYF,once,TRBV29-1
CASSPRQGREKLFF,many,TRBV5-1
CATSGVPGQFNSYEQYF,few,TRBV24-1
CASSYRSSGELFF,many,TRBV4-1
CASSWSSRGTEAFF,.,TRBV5-4
CASSERAGANVLTF,.,TRBV2